Described below is a single T cell receptor beta chain sequence and its context. The antigen is not known. Eight separate reactions per sample served to make cDNA. A 6-nucleotide sample barcode was carried by the UMIs, which template switching added. TCRdb re-analyzed the 5' RACE reads; it lists each CDR3 protein once, without DNA. The sample table sets out fewer than 550,000 distinct CDR3 sequences. This sample is drawn from a study of monozygotic twins with inflammatory bowel disease. CDR3 length equals 18 residues. CDR1 and CDR2 (germline): SGHVS, FQNEAQ. Study-wide results and limits: Twins with IBD had fewer clonotypes in common with others than healthy twins, particularly during disease activity.

This sequence joins TRBV7-8 and TRBJ2-6; the TCRdb D gene call, TRBD1, has no DNA to confirm it. The receptor's source is a human donor with ulcerative colitis or Crohn's disease, or a healthy co-twin of an affected twin (not recorded which). The sample consisted of blood. The CDR3 sequence: CASTPLPGKNSGANVLTF.